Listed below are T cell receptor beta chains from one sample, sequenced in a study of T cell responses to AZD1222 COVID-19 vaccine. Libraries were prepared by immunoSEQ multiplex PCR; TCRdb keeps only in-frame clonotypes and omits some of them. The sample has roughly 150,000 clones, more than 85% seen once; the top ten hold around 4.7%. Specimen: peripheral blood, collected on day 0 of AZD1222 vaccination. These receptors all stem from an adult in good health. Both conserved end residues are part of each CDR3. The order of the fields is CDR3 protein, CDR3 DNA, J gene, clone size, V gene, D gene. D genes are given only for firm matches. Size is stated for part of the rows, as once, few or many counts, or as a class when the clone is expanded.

cdr3_aa: CASPPRASKGYTF
cdr3_nt: TGTGCCAGCCCCCCCAGGGCGAGTAAGGGCTACACCTTC
j_call: TRBJ1-2
clone_size: once
v_call: TRBV19
d_call: -

cdr3_aa: CASSLGRANTEAFF
cdr3_nt: TGTGCCAGCAGCTTAGGCAGGGCGAACACTGAAGCTTTCTTT
j_call: TRBJ1-1
clone_size: -
v_call: TRBV7-2
d_call: -

cdr3_aa: CASSVDQRTTDTQYF
cdr3_nt: TGTGCCAGCAGCGTAGATCAGCGGACCACAGATACGCAGTATTTT
j_call: TRBJ2-3
clone_size: -
v_call: TRBV9
d_call: -

cdr3_aa: CASSLWTGGLPGELFF
cdr3_nt: TGCGCCAGCAGCTTATGGACAGGGGGCCTCCCCGGGGAGCTGTTTTTT
j_call: TRBJ2-2
clone_size: -
v_call: TRBV5-1
d_call: TRBD1

cdr3_aa: CASSQDPLDYNEQFF
cdr3_nt: TGCGCCAGCAGCCAAGATCCCCTCGATTACAATGAGCAGTTCTTC
j_call: TRBJ2-1
clone_size: few
v_call: TRBV4-3
d_call: -

cdr3_aa: CASSQDLAVGGQGYSGNTIYF
cdr3_nt: TGTGCCAGCAGCCAAGATCTCGCTGTCGGGGGACAGGGATACTCTGGAAACACCATATATTTT
j_call: TRBJ1-3
clone_size: -
v_call: TRBV4-2
d_call: TRBD1

cdr3_aa: CASSKDGEQYF
cdr3_nt: TGTGCCAGCAGCAAAGATGGCGAGCAGTACTTC
j_call: TRBJ2-7
clone_size: -
v_call: TRBV21-1
d_call: -

cdr3_aa: CAVRGLFGYTF
cdr3_nt: TGTGCCGTCAGGGGCTTATTTGGCTACACCTTC
j_call: TRBJ1-2
clone_size: -
v_call: TRBV27
d_call: -

cdr3_aa: CASSPAGRDYGYTF
cdr3_nt: TGTGCCAGCAGCCCGGCGGGCAGGGACTATGGCTACACCTTC
j_call: TRBJ1-2
clone_size: -
v_call: TRBV3-1/TRBV3-2
d_call: -

cdr3_aa: CASSERSWGTTEAFF
cdr3_nt: TGTGCCAGCAGCGAAAGGTCCTGGGGGACCACTGAAGCTTTCTTT
j_call: TRBJ1-1
clone_size: -
v_call: TRBV7-9
d_call: -

cdr3_aa: CASSLGGSGGTGELFF
cdr3_nt: TGTGCCAGCAGCTTAGGGGGGAGCGGTGGCACCGGGGAGCTGTTTTTT
j_call: TRBJ2-2
clone_size: -
v_call: TRBV11-2
d_call: -

cdr3_aa: CASSAPPAGEQFF
cdr3_nt: TGTGCCAGCAGCGCCCCCCCCGCGGGTGAGCAGTTCTTC
j_call: TRBJ2-1
clone_size: -
v_call: TRBV9
d_call: -

cdr3_aa: CASSQGGSGTSYEQYF
cdr3_nt: TGTGCCAGCTCACAAGGGGGTAGCGGGACCTCCTACGAGCAGTACTTC
j_call: TRBJ2-7
clone_size: -
v_call: TRBV18
d_call: TRBD2

cdr3_aa: CASSPGQDPDTQYF
cdr3_nt: TGCGCCAGCAGCCCCGGACAGGATCCAGATACGCAGTATTTT
j_call: TRBJ2-3
clone_size: -
v_call: TRBV5-1
d_call: TRBD1

cdr3_aa: CASRPGTGTYNEQFF
cdr3_nt: TGTGCCAGCAGACCCGGGACAGGGACCTACAATGAGCAGTTCTTC
j_call: TRBJ2-1
clone_size: -
v_call: TRBV16
d_call: TRBD1

cdr3_aa: CAISTVDRGQYF
cdr3_nt: TGTGCCATCAGTACCGTTGACAGGGGCCAGTACTTC
j_call: TRBJ2-7
clone_size: -
v_call: TRBV10-3
d_call: TRBD1

cdr3_aa: CASSSGSNTEAFF
cdr3_nt: TGCGCCAGCAGCTCAGGGTCGAACACTGAAGCTTTCTTT
j_call: TRBJ1-1
clone_size: once
v_call: TRBV5-1
d_call: -

cdr3_aa: CASSSGALGQYF
cdr3_nt: TGTGCCAGCAGTAGTGGGGCCCTAGGGCAGTACTTC
j_call: TRBJ2-5
clone_size: -
v_call: TRBV7-9
d_call: -

cdr3_aa: CASSYIPDREAFF
cdr3_nt: TGTGCCAGCAGTTACATTCCGGACAGGGAAGCTTTCTTT
j_call: TRBJ1-1
clone_size: -
v_call: TRBV6-5
d_call: TRBD1

cdr3_aa: CASSLALTEEAFF
cdr3_nt: TGTGCCAGCAGCTTAGCTCTGACAGAAGAAGCTTTCTTT
j_call: TRBJ1-1
clone_size: -
v_call: TRBV7-9
d_call: -

cdr3_aa: CSVVGGWATGELFF
cdr3_nt: TGCAGCGTTGTAGGAGGGTGGGCCACCGGGGAGCTGTTTTTT
j_call: TRBJ2-2
clone_size: -
v_call: TRBV29-1
d_call: -

cdr3_aa: CASSAGTGLNEQFF
cdr3_nt: TGTGCCAGCAGCGCCGGGACAGGTTTGAATGAGCAGTTCTTC
j_call: TRBJ2-1
clone_size: -
v_call: TRBV9
d_call: TRBD1

cdr3_aa: CASSEAAGTGNSPLHF
cdr3_nt: TGTGCCAGCAGTGAAGCGGCCGGGACAGGGAATTCACCCCTCCACTTT
j_call: TRBJ1-6
clone_size: -
v_call: TRBV6-1
d_call: TRBD1

cdr3_aa: CSVVVLGDEQYF
cdr3_nt: TGCAGCGTTGTGGTCCTCGGGGACGAGCAGTACTTC
j_call: TRBJ2-7
clone_size: -
v_call: TRBV29-1
d_call: -

cdr3_aa: CASSPTDRASNQPQHF
cdr3_nt: TGTGCCAGTAGTCCAACGGACAGGGCAAGCAATCAGCCCCAGCATTTT
j_call: TRBJ1-5
clone_size: -
v_call: TRBV19
d_call: TRBD1

cdr3_aa: CASSRIGFRDTQYF
cdr3_nt: TGTGCCAGCAGCCGAATTGGGTTTAGGGATACGCAGTATTTT
j_call: TRBJ2-3
clone_size: few
v_call: TRBV5-6
d_call: -

cdr3_aa: CASRPSGTLANTGELFF
cdr3_nt: TGTGCCAGCAGACCGAGTGGGACACTCGCGAACACCGGGGAGCTGTTTTTT
j_call: TRBJ2-2
clone_size: -
v_call: TRBV7-9
d_call: -

cdr3_aa: CSASSGYEQYF
cdr3_nt: TGCAGTGCTAGCTCCGGCTACGAGCAGTACTTC
j_call: TRBJ2-7
clone_size: -
v_call: TRBV20-1
d_call: -

cdr3_aa: CASSRNRGRGELFF
cdr3_nt: TGTGCCAGCAGTCGAAACAGGGGGCGAGGGGAGCTGTTTTTT
j_call: TRBJ2-2
clone_size: -
v_call: TRBV5-8
d_call: TRBD1

cdr3_aa: CASTLAPGGTGELFF
cdr3_nt: TGTGCCAGCACCCTGGCCCCAGGGGGCACCGGGGAGCTGTTTTTT
j_call: TRBJ2-2
clone_size: once
v_call: TRBV7-2
d_call: TRBD1

cdr3_aa: CASSYDRQPDTQYF
cdr3_nt: TGTGCCAGCAGTTATGACCGCCAGCCAGATACGCAGTATTTT
j_call: TRBJ2-3
clone_size: once
v_call: TRBV27
d_call: -

cdr3_aa: CASRDRSLSYEQYF
cdr3_nt: TGTGCCAGCAGGGACAGGTCTCTGAGCTACGAGCAGTACTTC
j_call: TRBJ2-7
clone_size: once
v_call: TRBV28
d_call: TRBD1

cdr3_aa: CASSAQGASGNSPLHF
cdr3_nt: TGCGCCAGCAGCGCCCAGGGGGCGTCTGGGAATTCACCCCTCCACTTT
j_call: TRBJ1-6
clone_size: -
v_call: TRBV5-1
d_call: TRBD1

cdr3_aa: CASSLDLGRVSTGELFF
cdr3_nt: TGTGCCAGCAGCTTAGATCTAGGGCGGGTCTCGACCGGGGAGCTGTTTTTT
j_call: TRBJ2-2
clone_size: -
v_call: TRBV11-2
d_call: -

cdr3_aa: CASSSAGTEAFF
cdr3_nt: TGTGCCAGCAGTTCTGCGGGCACTGAAGCTTTCTTT
j_call: TRBJ1-1
clone_size: -
v_call: TRBV7-9
d_call: -

cdr3_aa: CASSLLPNEKLFF
cdr3_nt: TGTGCCAGCAGCTTACTCCCAAATGAAAAACTGTTTTTT
j_call: TRBJ1-4
clone_size: -
v_call: TRBV11-2
d_call: -

cdr3_aa: CSASGGPNQPQHF
cdr3_nt: TGCAGTGCTAGTGGAGGGCCTAATCAGCCCCAGCATTTT
j_call: TRBJ1-5
clone_size: -
v_call: TRBV20-1
d_call: -

cdr3_aa: CSARDNEQFF
cdr3_nt: TGCAGTGCTAGAGACAATGAGCAGTTCTTC
j_call: TRBJ2-1
clone_size: -
v_call: TRBV20-1
d_call: -

cdr3_aa: CASSAPGQGNEQYF
cdr3_nt: TGTGCCAGCAGCGCCCCGGGACAGGGAAACGAGCAGTACTTC
j_call: TRBJ2-7
clone_size: -
v_call: TRBV7-9
d_call: TRBD1

cdr3_aa: CASSSQGYGYTF
cdr3_nt: TGTGCCAGCAGCTCGCAGGGCTATGGCTACACCTTC
j_call: TRBJ1-2
clone_size: -
v_call: TRBV5-4
d_call: -

cdr3_aa: CASSGSAGSTEAFF
cdr3_nt: TGCGCCAGCAGTGGGTCGGCAGGGAGCACTGAAGCTTTCTTT
j_call: TRBJ1-1
clone_size: -
v_call: TRBV10-1
d_call: -

cdr3_aa: CASSILRWDYGYTF
cdr3_nt: TGTGCCAGTAGTATTCTCAGGTGGGACTATGGCTACACCTTC
j_call: TRBJ1-2
clone_size: -
v_call: TRBV19
d_call: -

cdr3_aa: CASRPGQGSTGANVLTF
cdr3_nt: TGTGCCAGCAGGCCGGGACAGGGGTCTACTGGGGCCAACGTCCTGACTTTC
j_call: TRBJ2-6
clone_size: once
v_call: TRBV2
d_call: TRBD1

cdr3_aa: CASSGTGTLNQPQHF
cdr3_nt: TGTGCCAGCAGTGGGACAGGCACGCTCAATCAGCCCCAGCATTTT
j_call: TRBJ1-5
clone_size: -
v_call: TRBV6-2/TRBV6-3
d_call: TRBD1

cdr3_aa: CASSQARVTQPQHF
cdr3_nt: TGTGCCAGCAGCCAAGCGAGGGTAACACAGCCCCAGCATTTT
j_call: TRBJ1-5
clone_size: -
v_call: TRBV3-1/TRBV3-2
d_call: -

cdr3_aa: CASSLRDDGEQFF
cdr3_nt: TGTGCCAGCTCACTCCGGGACGATGGTGAGCAGTTCTTC
j_call: TRBJ2-1
clone_size: -
v_call: TRBV18
d_call: -

cdr3_aa: CASSSLDGWLEAFF
cdr3_nt: TGTGCCAGCAGCTCCTTAGACGGATGGCTCGAAGCTTTCTTT
j_call: TRBJ1-1
clone_size: -
v_call: TRBV11-2
d_call: -

cdr3_aa: CASSLAGGAKNIQYF
cdr3_nt: TGTGCCAGCAGTCTAGCGGGAGGAGCCAAAAACATTCAGTACTTC
j_call: TRBJ2-4
clone_size: -
v_call: TRBV28
d_call: TRBD2

cdr3_aa: CASSEGHGNTIYF
cdr3_nt: TGTGCCAGCAGTGAAGGACACGGAAACACCATATATTTT
j_call: TRBJ1-3
clone_size: -
v_call: TRBV6-1
d_call: -

cdr3_aa: CASSLPVTGTTGRRNYGYTF
cdr3_nt: TGTGCCAGCAGCCTACCCGTGACGGGGACAACCGGTCGTCGGAACTATGGCTACACCTTC
j_call: TRBJ1-2
clone_size: -
v_call: TRBV3-1/TRBV3-2
d_call: -

cdr3_aa: CASSIGNNEQFF
cdr3_nt: TGTGCCAGCAGCATAGGTAACAATGAGCAGTTCTTC
j_call: TRBJ2-1
clone_size: -
v_call: TRBV12-3/TRBV12-4
d_call: -

cdr3_aa: CASSPDGIPNTGELFF
cdr3_nt: TGTGCCAGCAGCCCGGACGGAATTCCGAACACCGGGGAGCTGTTTTTT
j_call: TRBJ2-2
clone_size: -
v_call: TRBV7-3
d_call: -

cdr3_aa: CAISESTYETQYF
cdr3_nt: TGTGCCATCAGTGAGTCGACTTACGAGACCCAGTACTTC
j_call: TRBJ2-5
clone_size: -
v_call: TRBV10-3
d_call: -

cdr3_aa: CAWSVGSRGSGNTIYF
cdr3_nt: TGTGCCTGGAGTGTTGGGAGCAGGGGCTCCGGAAACACCATATATTTT
j_call: TRBJ1-3
clone_size: -
v_call: TRBV30
d_call: -

cdr3_aa: CASSLVADTQYF
cdr3_nt: TGTGCCAGCAGCTTAGTGGCAGATACGCAGTATTTT
j_call: TRBJ2-3
clone_size: once
v_call: TRBV7-9
d_call: -

cdr3_aa: CASSPGQGGHYTF
cdr3_nt: TGTGCCAGCAGCCCGGGACAGGGAGGGCACTACACCTTC
j_call: TRBJ1-2
clone_size: once
v_call: TRBV9
d_call: TRBD1

cdr3_aa: CASSVQFMNTEAFF
cdr3_nt: TGTGCCAGCAGCGTACAATTTATGAACACTGAAGCTTTCTTT
j_call: TRBJ1-1
clone_size: -
v_call: TRBV11-2
d_call: -

cdr3_aa: CASSYRGAQNNGYTF
cdr3_nt: TGTGCCAGCAGTTACCGCGGGGCTCAAAACAATGGCTACACCTTC
j_call: TRBJ1-2
clone_size: -
v_call: TRBV6-5
d_call: -

cdr3_aa: CASSSGLAGSPYANEQFF
cdr3_nt: TGTGCCAGCAGCTCGGGACTAGCGGGGTCCCCTTATGCCAATGAGCAGTTCTTC
j_call: TRBJ2-1
clone_size: -
v_call: TRBV7-8
d_call: TRBD2